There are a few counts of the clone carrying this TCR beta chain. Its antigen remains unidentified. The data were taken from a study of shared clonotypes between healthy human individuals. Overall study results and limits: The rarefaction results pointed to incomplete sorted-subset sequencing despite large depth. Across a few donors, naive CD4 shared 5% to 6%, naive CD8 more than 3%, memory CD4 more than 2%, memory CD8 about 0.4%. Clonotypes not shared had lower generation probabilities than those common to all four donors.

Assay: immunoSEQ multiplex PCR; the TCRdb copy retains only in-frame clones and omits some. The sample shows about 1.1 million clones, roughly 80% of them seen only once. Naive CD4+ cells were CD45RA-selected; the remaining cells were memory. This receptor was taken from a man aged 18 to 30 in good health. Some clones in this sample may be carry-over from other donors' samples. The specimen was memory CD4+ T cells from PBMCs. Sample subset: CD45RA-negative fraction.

The CDR3 loop is CASSLWTSGGPGELFF. In DNA, the CDR3 is TGTGCCAGCAGCTTGTGGACTAGCGGGGGTCCCGGGGAGCTGTTTTTT. This chain joins TRBV11-2 and TRBJ2-2, with 13 bases that match TRBD2. The CDR3 extends over 16 amino acids. The J segment lost 6 bases and the V segment lost 3 bases, leaving 4 bases of the junction unmatched. Germline V gene data show CDR1 as SGHAT and CDR2 as FQNNGV.